The next 24 T cell receptor beta chains were all read from a single sample in a study of T cell changes during pregnancy in multiple sclerosis. The assay was immunoSEQ multiplex PCR, and TCRdb's table has in-frame clones only and misses some. This repertoire shows 100,000 or so clones, 91% found once; its top ten account for 2.5% to 3.5%. The specimen was peripheral blood, collected in the second trimester of pregnancy. These receptors all come from a female donor with multiple sclerosis, enrolled in a pregnancy study.

The V call is TRBV21-1, the J call TRBJ2-1; the D segment call TRBD2 is taken from the table without a DNA check. TRBV21-1 is termed a pseudogene. The CDR3 sequence is 13 residues long. The CDR3 sequence is CASSKAGDNEQFF. The CDR3 nucleotides are TGTGCCAGCAGCAAAGCGGGAGACAATGAGCAGTTCTTC.

This clone showed up just once. The V gene is TRBV2, the J gene TRBJ2-7; TRBD1 aligns across 10 bases. This CDR3 has 13 residues. The V gene end was trimmed by 7 bases and the J gene end by 5 bases; junction bases not matched to a gene: 5. Germline lookup yields CDR1 SNHLY and CDR2 FYNNEI. In nucleotides, the CDR3 is TGTGCCAGCATTTCCGGGACAGGGGACGAGCAGTACTTC. As protein: CASISGTGDEQYF.

The chain uses TRBV5-4 and TRBJ2-1; D remains ambiguous. Germline loops: CDR1 SGHNT, CDR2 YYREEE (reference sequence). V shed 4 bases and J shed 0 bases, with 14 bases lying between them. The CDR3 extends over 16 amino acids. The CDR3 reads CASSPNRPGSYNEQFF. The CDR3 coding sequence is TGTGCCAGCAGCCCCAACCGGCCGGGCTCCTACAATGAGCAGTTCTTC.

The V gene is TRBV29-1, the J gene TRBJ2-1; D remains unclear. Germline V gene sequence: CDR1 SQVTM, CDR2 ANQGSEA. CDR3 length: 11 amino acids. The V end was cut by 4 bases, the J end by 8 bases, with 9 bases between. In DNA, the CDR3 is TGCAGCGTTGTCCCCCCTTATGAGCAGTTCTTC. Its translation is CSVVPPYEQFF.

This rearrangement joins TRBV6-5 to TRBJ2-1, with 8 bases fitting TRBD1. The CDR3 has 16 residues. Germline V CDR1 and CDR2: MNHEY, SVGAGI. The J segment lost 5 bases and the V segment lost 3 bases, leaving 9 bases of the junction unmatched. CDR3 DNA: TGTGCCAGCAGTTATTTAGGACAGGGAGAGGACAATGAGCAGTTCTTC. Protein: CASSYLGQGEDNEQFF.

V gene TRBV7-9 combines with J gene TRBJ2-5; 12 bases line up with TRBD1. CDR3 length: 15 amino acids. The J segment lost 5 bases and the V segment lost 5 bases, leaving 6 bases of the junction unmatched. CDR1 is SEHNR and CDR2 is FQNEAQ in the germline V gene (reference sequence). The CDR3 protein is CASSPPGQGAETQYF. The CDR3 region has the DNA TGTGCCAGCAGCCCCCCGGGACAGGGGGCTGAGACCCAGTACTTC.

The rearrangement uses TRBV5-6 and TRBJ2-2; the match to TRBD1 covers 7 bases. J lost 2 bases, V lost 0 bases, and 4 bases had no gene match. Germline CDR1 is SGHDT and CDR2 is YYEEEE. CDR3 length equals 16 residues. This CDR3 reads CASSLGTGINTGELFF. CDR3 coding DNA: TGTGCCAGCAGCTTGGGGACAGGCATCAACACCGGGGAGCTGTTTTTT.

V and J are TRBV2 and TRBJ2-3; maybe TRBD1 (6 bases). CDR3 length: 15 amino acids. In germline, CDR1 is SNHLY, CDR2 FYNNEI. V lost 2 bases, J lost 1 base, and 10 bases lay in between. This CDR3 reads CASSEYPGGTDTQYF. The CDR3 DNA sequence: TGTGCCAGCAGTGAATATCCAGGGGGCACAGATACGCAGTATTTT.

V and J are TRBV5-1 and TRBJ2-1; D is perhaps TRBD2 (6 bases). Trimming removed 0 bases at V and 5 bases at J, with 12 bases between. The CDR3 runs 15 residues. The germline gives CDR1 SGHRS, CDR2 YFSETQ. Here the CDR3 reads CASSLVGRNNNEQFF. The CDR3 DNA follows: TGCGCCAGCAGCTTGGTAGGGAGGAACAACAATGAGCAGTTCTTC. Full variable domain (remainder filled in from reference TRBV5-1 and TRBJ2-1): KAGVTQTPRYLIKTRGQQVTLSCSPISGHRSVSWYQQTPGQGLQFLFEYFSETQRNKGNFPGRFSGRQFSNSRSEMNVSTLELGDSALYLCASSLVGRNNNEQFFGPGTRLTVL.

The chain is built from TRBV2 and TRBJ2-7, with 10 bases aligning to TRBD1. Germline V gene data show CDR1 as SNHLY and CDR2 as FYNNEI. This CDR3 has 12 amino acids. Unmatched junction bases numbered 3, after V lost 7 bases and J lost 6 bases. The CDR3 region is CASNDRGLEQYF. The CDR3 coding sequence is TGTGCCAGCAACGACAGGGGGCTCGAGCAGTACTTC.

The genes are TRBV5-8 and TRBJ1-2; 9 bases are a match to TRBD1. Germline CDR1 is SGHTS and CDR2 is YDEGEE. The CDR3 has 15 residues. The V and J ends lost 1 base and 8 bases, in that order; junction bases with no gene match: 9. The CDR3 here is CASSLKDRGRAGYTF. CDR3 coding DNA: TGTGCCAGCAGCTTGAAGGACAGGGGCCGAGCGGGCTACACCTTC.

The chain employs TRBV2 and TRBJ2-5; 7 bases line up with TRBD1. The V gene's germline CDR1 is SNHLY and CDR2 FYNNEI. The CDR3 loop spans 14 amino acids. Unmatched junction bases numbered 10, after V lost 8 bases and J lost 4 bases. CDR3 residues: CASPPGGIVETQYF. CDR3 in DNA: TGTGCCAGCCCACCAGGGGGTATCGTAGAGACCCAGTACTTC.

Turning to this clone: Sequence at one end of the junction differs from germline and may be a read error. The J gene is TRBJ2-3, the V gene TRBV28; 7 bases align to TRBD2. CDR1 is MDHEN, CDR2 SYDVKM, per germline. CDR3 length: 11 amino acids. The CDR3 DNA reads as TGTGCCAGCACGGCGGGAGATGCGCAGTATTTT. As protein: CASTAGDAQYF.

V usage is TRBV7-2 and J usage is TRBJ1-1; TRBD1 aligns across 7 bases. The CDR3 extends over 15 amino acids. Losses at the gene ends were 7 bases for V and 0 bases for J; bases not matched to a gene: 8. The germline V gene has CDR1 SGHTA and CDR2 FQGNSA. The CDR3 region has the DNA TGTGCCAGCACCCGGGACAGAAATTTGAACACTGAAGCTTTCTTT. As protein: CASTRDRNLNTEAFF.

This rearrangement joins TRBV27 to TRBJ2-7, with 11 bases matching TRBD2. This CDR3 comprises 15 residues. The germline CDR1 and CDR2 sequences are MNHEY and SMNVEV (reference sequence). Trimming took 5 bases from V and 2 from J; bases not matched to a gene: 5. CDR3 protein: CASSTFSGRAYEQYF. CDR3 DNA: TGTGCCAGCAGTACCTTTAGCGGGAGGGCCTACGAGCAGTACTTC.

In its sample, this clone was seen a few times. V and J are TRBV5-6 and TRBJ1-4; 10 bases align to TRBD1. Germline-derived CDR1 and CDR2 are SGHDT and YYEEEE. This CDR3 region has 15 residues. The V gene end was trimmed by 3 bases and the J gene end by 5 bases; junction bases not matched to a gene: 4. The DNA of the CDR3 is TGTGCCAGCAGCTCTCCGGGACAGGGGAATGAAAAACTGTTTTTT. It codes for CASSSPGQGNEKLFF.

This clone was observed a single time. The chain carries TRBV6-4 and TRBJ2-3; 7 nucleotides align to TRBD1. V gave up 6 bases and J gave up 6 bases; unmatched junction bases: 6. The length of the CDR3 is 13 residues. Per germline, CDR1 MRHNA and CDR2 SNTAGT. Here the CDR3 DNA reads TGTGCCAGCAGAAAGACAGGGTCCGATACGCAGTATTTT. Translated, it gives CASRKTGSDTQYF.

The chain combines TRBV5-1 with TRBJ2-7; 8 bases align to TRBD2. The CDR3 runs to 17 residues. Germline lookup yields CDR1 SGHRS and CDR2 YFSETQ. V lost 2 bases, J lost 7 bases, and 17 bases stayed unmatched. As DNA, the CDR3 is TGCGCCAGCAGCTTAGAAAAACCGGGAGGGCCTTACTGGGAGCAGTACTTC. This encodes CASSLEKPGGPYWEQYF.

The CDR3 DNA reads as TGTGCCAGCAGATTAATCGGGAGCGTGGGGACCGGGGAGCTGTTTTTT. Protein product: CASRLIGSVGTGELFF. The gene calls are TRBV14 and TRBJ2-2; D may be TRBD2 (6 bases). The germline gives CDR1 SGHDN, CDR2 FVKESK. V dropped 6 bases and J dropped 5 bases, with 19 bases sitting between them. The length of the CDR3 is 16 residues.

The chain links TRBV2 to TRBJ2-2; D may be TRBD2 (7 bases). With 3 bases removed from V and 4 bases from J, the gap between germline ends came to 12 bases. Germline CDR1 and CDR2: SNHLY and FYNNEI. CDR3 length: 15 residues. CDR3 sequence: CASSDGGQGTGELFF. CDR3 coding DNA: TGTGCCAGCAGTGACGGGGGGCAGGGCACCGGGGAGCTGTTTTTT.

The V gene is TRBV15, the J gene TRBJ2-5; no clear D. The CDR3 consists of 16 residues. Per germline, CDR1 LNHNV and CDR2 YYDKDF (reference sequence). V lost 0 bases and J lost 2, with 13 bases in between. The CDR3 loop reads CATSRDLFGAQETQYF. The CDR3, as DNA: TGTGCCACCAGCAGAGATCTGTTCGGAGCTCAAGAGACCCAGTACTTC. Complete variable domain (other parts from reference TRBV15 and TRBJ2-5): DAMVIQNPRYQVTQFGKPVTLSCSQTLNHNVMYWYQQKSSQAPKLLFHYYDKDFNNEADTPDNFQSRRPNTSFCFLDIRSPGLGDTAMYLCATSRDLFGAQETQYFGPGTRLLVL.

The V gene is TRBV5-6, the J gene TRBJ1-1; D is ambiguous. Looked up from germline, CDR1 is SGHDT and CDR2 is YYEEEE. Trimming took off 2 bases at V and 7 bases at J, with 9 bases between the two ends. This CDR3 is built from 12 residues. The CDR3 spells CASSLVWSEAFF. Written as DNA, the CDR3 is TGTGCCAGCAGCTTAGTCTGGAGTGAAGCTTTCTTT.

This chain uses TRBV9 with TRBJ2-6; D is possibly TRBD2 (6 bases). The CDR3 is 18 residues long. CDR1 SGDLS and CDR2 YYNGEE come from the germline V gene. Trimming took off 1 base at V and 2 bases at J, with 16 bases between the two ends. The chain's CDR3 is CASSVSGGAIAGANVLTF. The CDR3 DNA reads TGTGCCAGCAGCGTATCCGGGGGTGCGATCGCTGGGGCCAACGTCCTGACTTTC.

This chain connects TRBV6-5 to TRBJ1-1; possibly TRBD1 for D (5 bases). The V end lost 7 bases, the J end lost 5 bases, and 8 bases lay between the germline ends. The CDR3 has 11 residues. CDR1 and CDR2 (germline): MNHEY, SVGAGI. CDR3 protein: CASTAGTEAFF. For the CDR3, the DNA is TGTGCCAGCACGGCAGGGACTGAAGCTTTCTTT.